Below, one T cell receptor beta chain is given with its context. What it recognizes is unknown. This CDR3 has 15 amino acids. CDR1 and CDR2 (germline): LNHNV, YYDKDF (reference sequence). V lost 1 base to trimming and J lost 0 bases, with 7 bases between them. The sample comes from a study of Ad26.COV2.S vaccination and SARS-CoV-2 variants. Profiled with immunoSEQ multiplex PCR; TCRdb holds only in-frame clones, not every one. The repertoire has about 180,000 clones, roughly 87% of them found once; the top ten carry about 5.9%. Whole-study results and caveats: Placebo recipients trailed vaccine recipients in spike-specific TCR breadth. Non-spike TCR breadth showed similarity between vaccine and placebo recipients.

The receptor's source is a human donor who had recovered from COVID-19. The starting material was peripheral blood, obtained after recovery from COVID-19. The V and J genes are TRBV15 and TRBJ1-3; D gene ambiguous. The CDR3 DNA sequence: TGTGCCACCAGCAGAGTAGGGAGCTCTGGAAACACCATATATTTT. This encodes CATSRVGSSGNTIYF. Full variable domain (outside the CDR3, taken from reference TRBV15 and TRBJ1-3): DAMVIQNPRYQVTQFGKPVTLSCSQTLNHNVMYWYQQKSSQAPKLLFHYYDKDFNNEADTPDNFQSRRPNTSFCFLDIRSPGLGDTAMYLCATSRVGSSGNTIYFGEGSWLTVV.